This T cell receptor (beta chain) appears in the sequencing data of a study of post-analysis software for immune sequencing data. Whole-study context: Progressive-relapsing, secondary progressive and relapsing-remitting multiple sclerosis were among the disease courses included.

Overall study results and limits: A handful of TRBV segments appeared more often in patients than in controls, and TRBV5-6, TRBV5-1 and TRBV20-1 were among these.

V trimming: 5 bases; J trimming: 6 bases; junction bases outside the gene matches: 10. The germline V gene encodes CDR1 SGHRS and CDR2 YFSETQ. The CDR3 runs 14 residues. Regarding this clonotype: Its antigen remains unidentified.

Unique molecular identifiers featured in each of the TCR beta cDNA libraries. TCRdb passed the PCR reads through MiXCR, listing each CDR3 protein once. This table holds hundreds of thousands of distinct CDR3 sequences, around 60% found once. The TCR comes from a girl aged 2 to 9 with multiple sclerosis. The sequenced material came from blood. V gene TRBV5-1 combines with J gene TRBJ1-2, with 7 bases lining up with TRBD1. The CDR3 DNA reads as TGCGCCAGCAGAGAAACCCAGGGGGTGGATGGCTACACCTTC. It specifies CASRETQGVDGYTF.